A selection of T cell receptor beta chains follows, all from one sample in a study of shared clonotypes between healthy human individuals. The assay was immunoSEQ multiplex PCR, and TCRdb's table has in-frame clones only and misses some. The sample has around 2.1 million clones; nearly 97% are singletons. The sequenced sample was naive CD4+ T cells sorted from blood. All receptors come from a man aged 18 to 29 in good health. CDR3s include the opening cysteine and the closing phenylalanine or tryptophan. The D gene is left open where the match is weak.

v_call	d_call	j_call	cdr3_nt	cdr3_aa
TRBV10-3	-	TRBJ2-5	TGTGCCATCAGTGAGGGGCGTGAGGTTAGCGGAGGGGAGACCCAGTACTTC	CAISEGREVSGGETQYF
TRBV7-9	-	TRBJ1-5	TGTGCCAGCACCACAGGGACCCATCAGCCCCAGCATTTT	CASTTGTHQPQHF
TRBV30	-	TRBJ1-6	TGTGCCTGGAGTGTCGGACTCGATTCACCCCTCCACTTT	CAWSVGLDSPLHF
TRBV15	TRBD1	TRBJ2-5	TGTGCCACCAGCAGTGGGACAGGGAGGTTGGAGACCCAGTACTTC	CATSSGTGRLETQYF
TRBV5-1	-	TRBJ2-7	TGCGCCAGCAGCTTGCACCAGGGGCAATCCTACGAGCAGTACTTC	CASSLHQGQSYEQYF
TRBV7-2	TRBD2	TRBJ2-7	TGTGCCAGCAGCTTAAGCGCTAGCGGATTTTCCTACGAGCAGTACTTC	CASSLSASGFSYEQYF
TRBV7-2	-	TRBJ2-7	TGTGCCAGCAGCTTAGACGCCACGCGACGGTACTTC	CASSLDATRRYF
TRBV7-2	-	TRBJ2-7	TGTGCCAGCAGCGCGGACAGCCACCCATTTCATTACGAGCAGTACTTC	CASSADSHPFHYEQYF
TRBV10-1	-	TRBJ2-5	TGCGCCAGCAGTGGCCCGGGCCGCGAGACCCAGTACTTC	CASSGPGRETQYF
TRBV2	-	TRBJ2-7	TGTGCCAGCAGTAAGACGGGACTCCTTGGGGACGAGCAGTACTTC	CASSKTGLLGDEQYF
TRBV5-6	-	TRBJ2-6	TGTGCCAGCAGCAACGCTAGCTCTGGGGCCAACGTCCTGACTTTC	CASSNASSGANVLTF
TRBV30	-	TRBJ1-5	TGTGCCTGGAAGGGGGGTCGGGGTAGCAATCAGCCCCAGCATTTT	CAWKGGRGSNQPQHF
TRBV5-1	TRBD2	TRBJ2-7	TGCGCCAGCGCTAGCGGCTACGAGCAGTACTTC	CASASGYEQYF
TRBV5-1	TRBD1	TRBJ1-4	TGCGCCAGCAGCCTGGGACAGGCTAATGAAAAACTGTTTTTT	CASSLGQANEKLFF
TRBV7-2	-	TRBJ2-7	TGTGCCAGCAGTCGAACAAGTAGCTACGAGCAGTACTTC	CASSRTSSYEQYF
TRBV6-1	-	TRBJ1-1	TGTGCCAGCAGTGAAGCGCAGAGTACCGGAGCTTTCTTT	CASSEAQSTGAFF